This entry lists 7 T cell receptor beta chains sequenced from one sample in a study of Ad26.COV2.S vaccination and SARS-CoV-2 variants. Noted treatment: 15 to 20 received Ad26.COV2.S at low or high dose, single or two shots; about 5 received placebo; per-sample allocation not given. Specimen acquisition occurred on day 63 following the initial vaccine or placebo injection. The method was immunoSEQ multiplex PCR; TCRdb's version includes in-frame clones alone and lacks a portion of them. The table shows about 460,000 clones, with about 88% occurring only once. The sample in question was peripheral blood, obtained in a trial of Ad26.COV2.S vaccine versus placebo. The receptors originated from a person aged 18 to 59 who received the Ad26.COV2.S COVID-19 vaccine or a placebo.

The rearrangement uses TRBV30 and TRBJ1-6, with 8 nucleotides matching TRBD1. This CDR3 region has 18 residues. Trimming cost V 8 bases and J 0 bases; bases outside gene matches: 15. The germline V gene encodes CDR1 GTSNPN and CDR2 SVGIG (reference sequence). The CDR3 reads CAVSTGAVLSSYNSPLHF. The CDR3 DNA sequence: TGTGCCGTTTCGACAGGGGCCGTCCTAAGCTCCTATAATTCACCCCTCCACTTT.

The chain's CDR3 is CASSHTTGQGRTEAFF. In nucleotides, the CDR3 is TGTGCCAGCAGCCACACAACCGGACAGGGGCGCACTGAAGCTTTCTTT. This chain connects TRBV11-2 to TRBJ1-1; 9 bases line up with TRBD1. V lost 5 bases to trimming and J lost 4 bases; unmatched junction nucleotides: 11. The CDR3 totals 16 residues. The V gene's germline CDR1 is SGHAT and CDR2 FQNNGV. The whole variable domain, remainder taken from reference TRBV11-2 and TRBJ1-1, is EAGVAQSPRYKIIEKRQSVAFWCNPISGHATLYWYQQILGQGPKLLIQFQNNGVVDDSQLPKDRFSAERLKGVDSTLKIQPAKLEDSAVYLCASSHTTGQGRTEAFFGQGTRLTVV.

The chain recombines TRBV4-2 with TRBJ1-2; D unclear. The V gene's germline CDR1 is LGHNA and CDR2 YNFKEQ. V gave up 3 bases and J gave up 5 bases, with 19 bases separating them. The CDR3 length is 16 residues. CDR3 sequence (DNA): TGTGCCAGCAGCCAGCTCTTGGCCAGGCTCCCTTATGGCTACACCTTC. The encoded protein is CASSQLLARLPYGYTF.

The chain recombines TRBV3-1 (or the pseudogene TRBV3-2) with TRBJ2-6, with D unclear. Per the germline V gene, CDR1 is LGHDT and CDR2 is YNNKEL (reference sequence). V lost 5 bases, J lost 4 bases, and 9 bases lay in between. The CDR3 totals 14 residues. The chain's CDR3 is CASSRSSGANVLTF. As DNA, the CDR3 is TGTGCCAGCAGCAGAAGTTCCGGGGCCAACGTCCTGACTTTC.

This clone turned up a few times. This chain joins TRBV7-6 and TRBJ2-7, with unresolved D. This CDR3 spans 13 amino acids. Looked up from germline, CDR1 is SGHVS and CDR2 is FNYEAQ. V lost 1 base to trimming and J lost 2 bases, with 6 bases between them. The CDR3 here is CASSLGTAYEQYF. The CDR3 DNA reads TGTGCCAGCAGCTTAGGGACGGCCTACGAGCAGTACTTC.

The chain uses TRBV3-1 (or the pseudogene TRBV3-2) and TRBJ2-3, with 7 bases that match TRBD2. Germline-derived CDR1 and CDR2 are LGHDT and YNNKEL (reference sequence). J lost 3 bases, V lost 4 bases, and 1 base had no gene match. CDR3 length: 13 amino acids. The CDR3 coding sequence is TGTGCCAGCAGCCGGGAGGGGACAGATACGCAGTATTTT. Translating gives CASSREGTDTQYF.

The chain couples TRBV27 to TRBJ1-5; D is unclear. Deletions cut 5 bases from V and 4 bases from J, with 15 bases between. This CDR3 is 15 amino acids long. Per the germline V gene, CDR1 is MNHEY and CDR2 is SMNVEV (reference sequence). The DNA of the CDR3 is TGTGCCAGCAGTCCCGACCTGGGAAGAAATCAGCCCCAGCATTTT. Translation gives CASSPDLGRNQPQHF.